Listed below are T cell receptor beta chains from one sample, sequenced in a study of technical replicates of blood from a few donors. Method: immunoSEQ multiplex PCR; TCRdb's copy keeps in-frame clones and lacks some. The sample shows tens of thousands of clones, roughly 93% of them seen only once. The sample taken for sequencing was T cells isolated from PBMCs. The receptor source for this set is a human donor in good health. CDR3s include the opening cysteine and the closing phenylalanine or tryptophan. D genes are given only for firm matches. Size is stated for part of the rows, as once, few or many counts, or as a class when the clone is expanded.

V gene,clone size,J gene,D gene,CDR3 DNA,CDR3 protein
TRBV27,NA,TRBJ2-3,NA,TGTGCCAGCACTGGCGGGGTTACGCAGTATTTT,CASTGGVTQYF
TRBV5-1,NA,TRBJ2-7,TRBD1,TGCGCCAGCAGCTTGACACAGGGGGGCGAGCAGTACTTC,CASSLTQGGEQYF
TRBV21-1,NA,TRBJ2-7,NA,TGTGCCAGCAGCAAAGTGGGGGACAGGGAATCTTACGAGCAGTACTTC,CASSKVGDRESYEQYF
TRBV7-9,once,TRBJ2-7,TRBD2,TGTGCCAGCAGCTCCCTGACTAGCGGGTCGGCCTACGAGCAGTACTTC,CASSSLTSGSAYEQYF
TRBV7-9,NA,TRBJ1-5,NA,TGTGCCAGCAGCTTATTTCGATCAGGGGTCCGAAATCAGCCCCAGCATTTT,CASSLFRSGVRNQPQHF
TRBV7-9,NA,TRBJ2-1,TRBD1,TGTGCCAGCAGGAATAGAAGGACCGGGACAGGGGTCAACAATGAGCAGTTCTTC,CASRNRRTGTGVNNEQFF
TRBV11-2,NA,TRBJ2-7,TRBD2,TGTGCCAGCAGCCAGCGGGGATCCTACGAGCAGTACTTC,CASSQRGSYEQYF
TRBV28,few,TRBJ1-1,NA,TGTGCCAGCAGTATGGGAGGGAGGACTGAAGCTTTCTTT,CASSMGGRTEAFF
TRBV19,NA,TRBJ2-3,NA,TGTGCCAGTAGGGTAAAATCCGGGAGCACAGATACGCAGTATTTT,CASRVKSGSTDTQYF
TRBV5-1,NA,TRBJ2-1,TRBD2,TGCGCCAGCAGCTTGGGAACTAGCGGGCTCAATGAGCAGTTCTTC,CASSLGTSGLNEQFF
TRBV28,NA,TRBJ2-5,NA,TGTGCCAGCAGTTTATTGGCCTCGGGCGGGAAAGAGACCCAGTACTTC,CASSLLASGGKETQYF
TRBV29-1,NA,TRBJ1-6,NA,TGCAGCGTCAGGGCAGGGTCTAATTCACCCCTCCACTTT,CSVRAGSNSPLHF
TRBV5-1,NA,TRBJ1-5,NA,TGCGCCAGCAGCTTGTCAGGGGATGGTCAGCCCCAGCATTTT,CASSLSGDGQPQHF
TRBV19,NA,TRBJ1-2,NA,TGTGCCAGTAAGGTTCAGGGTATGAATGGCTACACCTTC,CASKVQGMNGYTF
TRBV28,NA,TRBJ1-2,NA,TGTGCCAGCAGTTTAGCCGGGGGACTCTATGGCTACACCTTC,CASSLAGGLYGYTF
TRBV2,NA,TRBJ2-3,NA,TGTGCCAGCAGTGAAGGGCTAGCGATTGATTCAGATACGCAGTATTTT,CASSEGLAIDSDTQYF
TRBV4-1,NA,TRBJ2-1,NA,TGCGCCAGCAGCCACAACTGGGGCAGCTCCTACAATGAGCAGTTCTTC,CASSHNWGSSYNEQFF
TRBV5-1,NA,TRBJ2-2,NA,TGCGCCAGCAGCACCCGACAGGTGCCGGCCGGGGAGCTGTTTTTT,CASSTRQVPAGELFF
TRBV4-2,NA,TRBJ2-1,TRBD2,TGTGCCAGCAGTACTAGCGGGGGGGCCTATGAGCAGTTCTTC,CASSTSGGAYEQFF
TRBV9,NA,TRBJ1-2,NA,TGTGCCAGCAGCGCGTGGACAGACCTCCCTAACTATGGCTACACCTTC,CASSAWTDLPNYGYTF
TRBV25-1,NA,TRBJ2-7,TRBD2,TGTGCCAGCAGTGGTCGACTAGCGGGCTCCTACGAGCAGTACTTC,CASSGRLAGSYEQYF
TRBV4-1,NA,TRBJ2-3,TRBD2,TGCGCCAGCAGCCAAGCCCTAGCGGGGTCAACTAGCACAGATACGCAGTATTTT,CASSQALAGSTSTDTQYF
TRBV7-8,few,TRBJ2-7,NA,TGTGCCAGCAGCTCCCCGACTGCCAAAGAGAGCGAGCAGTACTTC,CASSSPTAKESEQYF
TRBV6-6,few,TRBJ2-4,TRBD2,TGTGCCAGCAGGCATCCTAGCGGACAAAACATTCAGTACTTC,CASRHPSGQNIQYF
TRBV5-1,NA,TRBJ2-6,NA,TGCGCCAGCACTCCGGGAAGGTCTGGGGCCAACGTCCTGACTTTC,CASTPGRSGANVLTF
TRBV5-4,NA,TRBJ1-6,TRBD1,TGTGCCAGCAGCCCCGATTTTACAGGGGGTTCACCCCTCCACTTT,CASSPDFTGGSPLHF
TRBV4-1,NA,TRBJ1-5,TRBD1,TGCGCCAGCAGCCAAGTTTTCCCCGCAGGGGGTTATCAGCCCCAGCATTTT,CASSQVFPAGGYQPQHF
TRBV7-2,NA,TRBJ2-2,NA,TGTGCCAGCAGCGTATCACATATACGGGGGGCGGCCGGGGAGCTGTTTTTT,CASSVSHIRGAAGELFF
TRBV5-6,few,TRBJ2-2,NA,TGTGCCAGCAGCGTAAACACCGGGGAGCTGTTTTTT,CASSVNTGELFF
TRBV19,NA,TRBJ2-2,TRBD2,TGTGCTTCAGAACTAGCGGTCCTCACCGGGGAGCTGTTTTTT,CASELAVLTGELFF
TRBV28,NA,TRBJ2-7,NA,TGTGCCAGCAGTTTGGCGGCCCCGAGCTCCTACGAGCAGTACTTC,CASSLAAPSSYEQYF
TRBV2,NA,TRBJ2-3,NA,TGTGCCAGCAGTGTCCCAGGAGGCTATACGCAGTATTTT,CASSVPGGYTQYF
TRBV19,NA,TRBJ2-1,TRBD2,TGTGCCAGTCGAGCCAGCGGGAGGGTCGACAATGAGCAGTTCTTC,CASRASGRVDNEQFF
TRBV5-1,NA,TRBJ1-2,TRBD1,TGCGCCAGCAGCCCTGGACAGGGGCGGAACTATGGCTACACCTTC,CASSPGQGRNYGYTF
TRBV6-5,NA,TRBJ1-2,NA,TGTGCCAGCACCACGGGGGACGGTCTTAACTATGGCTACACCTTC,CASTTGDGLNYGYTF
TRBV7-8,NA,TRBJ1-2,TRBD1,TGTGCCAGCAGCTTAGAGGGACAGGGGGCTTATGGCTACACCTTC,CASSLEGQGAYGYTF
TRBV28,NA,TRBJ2-7,NA,TGTGCCAGCAGTTTAGCGGGAGACAGGTACGAGCAGTACTTC,CASSLAGDRYEQYF
TRBV29-1,NA,TRBJ1-1,TRBD1,TGCAGCGTTCTGCCGATGGACAGGGGGGGAAGAAACACTGAAGCTTTCTTT,CSVLPMDRGGRNTEAFF
TRBV7-7,once,TRBJ1-1,NA,TGTGCTAGCAGCTCCAGGGAGGGCACTGAAGCTTTCTTT,CASSSREGTEAFF
TRBV2,NA,TRBJ2-1,TRBD1,TGTGCCAGCTTTGGGACAGGGATTCAGTTCTTC,CASFGTGIQFF
TRBV7-9,NA,TRBJ2-1,TRBD2,TGTGCCAGCAGCTCCATAGCGGGAAAGCTAAATGAGCAGTTCTTC,CASSSIAGKLNEQFF